The source of this T cell receptor (beta chain) is a study of cytomegalovirus exposure and HLA in healthy donors. V lost 5 bases and J lost 8, with 15 bases in between. The CDR3 has 13 residues. Germline CDR1 MNHEY, CDR2 SVGAGI. Primers: 60 Vbeta forward and 13 Jbeta reverse. The protocol was immunoSEQ multiplex PCR, while the TCRdb copy is restricted to in-frame clones and leaves out a portion. The sample lists some 140,000 clones; around 85% were seen once. Sample: PBMCs. This TCR derives from a woman aged 45-59 years in good health and CMV-seropositive. J is TRBJ1-2 and V is TRBV6-5, with D tentatively TRBD1 (6 bases). The DNA for the CDR3 is TGTGCCAGCAGTCAGAACAGGGTGGGAGGCTACACCTTC. It specifies CASSQNRVGGYTF.